The rows below give T cell receptor beta chains drawn from one sample of a study of blood T cell repertoires in COVID-19. Assay used: immunoSEQ multiplex PCR; TCRdb lists only in-frame clones, some missing. The sample includes approximately 450,000 clones, roughly 91% of them seen just once. Material: peripheral blood. Receptors were obtained from a woman in her twenties or thirties with acute or convalescent COVID-19. Each CDR3 is given with its conserved first and last residue. A D gene is named only where the DNA matches it firmly. The size field is filled for only some rows; it gives once, few, many or a size class.

d_gene: .
j_gene: TRBJ2-2
v_gene: TRBV24-1
abundance: .
CDR3aa: CATSDFAERELFF
CDR3nt: TGTGCCACCAGTGATTTTGCAGAAAGGGAGCTGTTTTTT

d_gene: .
j_gene: TRBJ2-2
v_gene: TRBV19
abundance: .
CDR3aa: CASSIIWPTGELFF
CDR3nt: TGTGCCAGTAGTATTATCTGGCCCACCGGGGAGCTGTTTTTT

d_gene: TRBD2
j_gene: TRBJ2-1
v_gene: TRBV24-1
abundance: .
CDR3aa: CATSALTSGGEQFF
CDR3nt: TGTGCCACCAGTGCCTTGACTAGCGGGGGGGAGCAGTTCTTC

d_gene: .
j_gene: TRBJ1-6
v_gene: TRBV7-2
abundance: .
CDR3aa: CASSLDSGVGSPLHF
CDR3nt: TGTGCCAGCAGCTTAGATTCAGGGGTCGGTTCACCCCTCCACTTT

d_gene: .
j_gene: TRBJ2-5
v_gene: TRBV2
abundance: .
CDR3aa: CASRESGGAGTQYF
CDR3nt: TGTGCCAGCAGAGAATCAGGCGGGGCAGGGACCCAGTACTTC

d_gene: .
j_gene: TRBJ2-7
v_gene: TRBV10-3
abundance: .
CDR3aa: CAISAGLGAGLSYEQYF
CDR3nt: TGTGCCATCAGTGCCGGTTTAGGAGCGGGTCTATCCTACGAGCAGTACTTC

d_gene: .
j_gene: TRBJ1-3
v_gene: TRBV6-5
abundance: .
CDR3aa: CAIGGGPGNTIYF
CDR3nt: TGTGCCATCGGGGGGGGGCCTGGAAACACCATATATTTT

d_gene: TRBD1
j_gene: TRBJ2-7
v_gene: TRBV9
abundance: .
CDR3aa: CASSPDRGSSYEQYF
CDR3nt: TGTGCCAGCAGCCCTGACAGGGGCAGCTCCTACGAGCAGTACTTC

d_gene: .
j_gene: TRBJ2-7
v_gene: TRBV6-1
abundance: few
CDR3aa: CASSEGREQYF
CDR3nt: TGTGCCAGCAGTGAGGGCCGCGAGCAGTACTTC

d_gene: TRBD1
j_gene: TRBJ2-2
v_gene: TRBV24-1
abundance: .
CDR3aa: CATGTDRGGTGELFF
CDR3nt: TGTGCCACCGGAACCGACAGGGGTGGGACCGGGGAGCTGTTTTTT

d_gene: TRBD1
j_gene: TRBJ1-3
v_gene: TRBV15
abundance: .
CDR3aa: CATSNNGQGGWSGNTIYF
CDR3nt: TGTGCCACCAGCAACAACGGACAGGGAGGCTGGTCTGGAAACACCATATATTTT

d_gene: TRBD1
j_gene: TRBJ1-2
v_gene: TRBV4-1
abundance: few
CDR3aa: CASSQEEHRDRGRSYTF
CDR3nt: TGCGCCAGCAGCCAAGAGGAACACCGGGACAGGGGTCGGAGCTACACCTTC

d_gene: TRBD1
j_gene: TRBJ1-6
v_gene: TRBV2
abundance: .
CDR3aa: CASSSWGQGDNSPLHF
CDR3nt: TGTGCCAGCAGTTCCTGGGGACAGGGAGATAATTCACCCCTCCACTTT

d_gene: .
j_gene: TRBJ1-5
v_gene: TRBV4-1
abundance: .
CDR3aa: CASSQGPGLQPQHF
CDR3nt: TGCGCCAGCAGCCAAGGACCAGGGTTACAGCCCCAGCATTTT

d_gene: TRBD1
j_gene: TRBJ2-7
v_gene: TRBV19
abundance: .
CDR3aa: CASSTPGQGTYEQYF
CDR3nt: TGTGCCAGTAGTACCCCGGGACAGGGTACGTACGAGCAGTACTTC

d_gene: TRBD2
j_gene: TRBJ2-3
v_gene: TRBV11-2
abundance: .
CDR3aa: CASSQWGGGVADTQYF
CDR3nt: TGTGCCAGCAGCCAATGGGGCGGGGGGGTCGCAGATACGCAGTATTTT

d_gene: .
j_gene: TRBJ1-1
v_gene: TRBV27
abundance: .
CDR3aa: CASSSVGGLSTEAFF
CDR3nt: TGTGCCAGCAGTTCCGTGGGGGGGCTGAGCACTGAAGCTTTCTTT

d_gene: .
j_gene: TRBJ2-2
v_gene: TRBV9
abundance: .
CDR3aa: CARNQLQCGELFF
CDR3nt: TGTGCCAGGAACCAACTTCAATGCGGGGAGCTGTTTTTT

d_gene: TRBD1
j_gene: TRBJ1-1
v_gene: TRBV5-1
abundance: .
CDR3aa: CASSTRQGVANTEAFF
CDR3nt: TGCGCCAGCAGCACCAGACAGGGGGTGGCCAACACTGAAGCTTTCTTT

d_gene: .
j_gene: TRBJ1-1
v_gene: TRBV27
abundance: once
CDR3aa: CASSLSGRGTEAFF
CDR3nt: TGTGCCAGCAGTTTATCAGGAAGAGGCACTGAAGCTTTCTTT

d_gene: .
j_gene: TRBJ1-3
v_gene: TRBV7-9
abundance: .
CDR3aa: CATAREGPIYF
CDR3nt: TGTGCCACCGCCAGGGAGGGACCCATATATTTT

d_gene: TRBD1
j_gene: TRBJ1-1
v_gene: TRBV2
abundance: few
CDR3aa: CASQIRDRMNTEAFF
CDR3nt: TGTGCCAGCCAGATCCGGGACAGGATGAACACTGAAGCTTTCTTT

d_gene: .
j_gene: TRBJ1-4
v_gene: TRBV7-9
abundance: .
CDR3aa: CASSPGTQTTTNEKLFF
CDR3nt: TGTGCCAGCAGCCCGGGGACACAGACCACCACTAATGAAAAACTGTTTTTT

d_gene: TRBD2
j_gene: TRBJ2-3
v_gene: TRBV5-4
abundance: .
CDR3aa: CASSLSGGSTDTQYF
CDR3nt: TGTGCCAGCAGCTTGAGCGGGGGGAGCACAGATACGCAGTATTTT

d_gene: .
j_gene: TRBJ1-3
v_gene: TRBV7-9
abundance: many
CDR3aa: CASSPSGNTIYF
CDR3nt: TGTGCCAGCAGCCCGTCTGGAAACACCATATATTTT

d_gene: .
j_gene: TRBJ2-5
v_gene: TRBV4-2
abundance: .
CDR3aa: CASSQDWANQETQYF
CDR3nt: TGTGCCAGCAGCCAAGATTGGGCTAATCAAGAGACCCAGTACTTC

d_gene: .
j_gene: TRBJ2-1
v_gene: TRBV7-2
abundance: once
CDR3aa: CASNPDRIGNEQFF
CDR3nt: TGTGCCAGTAATCCCGACAGGATCGGTAATGAGCAGTTCTTC

d_gene: TRBD1
j_gene: TRBJ1-5
v_gene: TRBV19
abundance: .
CDR3aa: CASSIGRTGRGYSNQPQHF
CDR3nt: TGTGCCAGTAGTATTGGGCGGACAGGTCGGGGTTATAGCAATCAGCCCCAGCATTTT

d_gene: TRBD1
j_gene: TRBJ2-5
v_gene: TRBV5-1
abundance: .
CDR3aa: CASSHGQGRETQYF
CDR3nt: TGCGCCAGCAGCCACGGACAGGGGAGGGAGACCCAGTACTTC

d_gene: TRBD2
j_gene: TRBJ2-3
v_gene: TRBV9
abundance: .
CDR3aa: CASSITGTSGGDTQYF
CDR3nt: TGTGCCAGCAGCATAACCGGGACTAGCGGTGGGGATACGCAGTATTTT

d_gene: .
j_gene: TRBJ1-5
v_gene: TRBV4-1
abundance: .
CDR3aa: CASSQERVLSNQPQHF
CDR3nt: TGCGCCAGCAGCCAAGAGAGGGTTCTGAGCAATCAGCCCCAGCATTTT

d_gene: .
j_gene: TRBJ1-2
v_gene: TRBV5-6
abundance: .
CDR3aa: CASSPLVAPRGYTF
CDR3nt: TGTGCCAGCAGCCCCCTCGTGGCCCCGAGGGGCTACACCTTC

d_gene: .
j_gene: TRBJ2-3
v_gene: TRBV2
abundance: .
CDR3aa: CASSAVSSGDTQYF
CDR3nt: TGTGCCAGCAGTGCCGTCTCCTCAGGAGATACGCAGTATTTT

d_gene: TRBD1
j_gene: TRBJ1-2
v_gene: TRBV4-1
abundance: .
CDR3aa: CASSQNPPPGQRYGYTF
CDR3nt: TGCGCCAGCAGCCAAAACCCGCCTCCGGGACAGCGGTATGGCTACACCTTC

d_gene: .
j_gene: TRBJ2-1
v_gene: TRBV19
abundance: .
CDR3aa: CASSIFQTWNEQFF
CDR3nt: TGTGCCAGTAGTATATTTCAGACATGGAATGAGCAGTTCTTC

d_gene: .
j_gene: TRBJ2-7
v_gene: TRBV7-5
abundance: once
CDR3aa: CVRSLYGLLTRGYEQYF
CDR3nt: TGTGTCAGAAGCTTATATGGTCTATTAACCCGGGGTTACGAGCAGTACTTC

d_gene: .
j_gene: TRBJ2-6
v_gene: TRBV13
abundance: .
CDR3aa: CASSRRSSGANVLTF
CDR3nt: TGTGCCAGCAGCCGTCGTAGCTCTGGGGCCAACGTCCTGACTTTC

d_gene: .
j_gene: TRBJ2-2
v_gene: TRBV4-1
abundance: .
CDR3aa: CASSQSALNTGELFF
CDR3nt: TGCGCCAGCAGCCAAAGCGCTCTAAACACCGGGGAGCTGTTTTTT

d_gene: TRBD2
j_gene: TRBJ2-2
v_gene: TRBV7-8
abundance: .
CDR3aa: CASSFLAGAGELFF
CDR3nt: TGTGCCAGCAGCTTTTTAGCGGGGGCCGGGGAGCTGTTTTTT

d_gene: TRBD1
j_gene: TRBJ2-4
v_gene: TRBV5-4
abundance: .
CDR3aa: CASSNRDRDSKNIQYF
CDR3nt: TGTGCCAGCAGCAACCGGGACAGGGATTCCAAAAACATTCAGTACTTC

d_gene: TRBD1
j_gene: TRBJ2-1
v_gene: TRBV29-1
abundance: .
CDR3aa: CSVDGQGRDEQFF
CDR3nt: TGCAGCGTTGATGGACAGGGAAGGGATGAGCAGTTCTTC

d_gene: .
j_gene: TRBJ1-3
v_gene: TRBV14
abundance: .
CDR3aa: CASSQFGRANTIYF
CDR3nt: TGTGCCAGCAGCCAATTCGGGCGGGCAAACACCATATATTTT

d_gene: TRBD2
j_gene: TRBJ2-1
v_gene: TRBV7-7
abundance: once
CDR3aa: CASSQSGGPYNEQFF
CDR3nt: TGTGCCAGCAGCCAGAGCGGGGGGCCCTACAATGAGCAGTTCTTC

d_gene: .
j_gene: TRBJ2-7
v_gene: TRBV4-1
abundance: .
CDR3aa: CASSQDEWVGSSYEQYF
CDR3nt: TGCGCCAGCAGCCAAGATGAGTGGGTGGGGAGCTCCTACGAGCAGTACTTC

d_gene: TRBD2
j_gene: TRBJ2-2
v_gene: TRBV7-9
abundance: .
CDR3aa: CASSQNWLAGTGELFF
CDR3nt: TGTGCCAGCAGCCAGAACTGGCTAGCGGGTACCGGGGAGCTGTTTTTT

d_gene: .
j_gene: TRBJ2-5
v_gene: TRBV7-8
abundance: .
CDR3aa: CASSLVWGGGQETQYF
CDR3nt: TGTGCCAGCAGCTTAGTTTGGGGGGGCGGCCAAGAGACCCAGTACTTC

d_gene: .
j_gene: TRBJ1-1
v_gene: TRBV6-5
abundance: .
CDR3aa: CASSRGIGTEAFF
CDR3nt: TGTGCCAGCAGTAGGGGGATTGGGACTGAAGCTTTCTTT

d_gene: .
j_gene: TRBJ1-6
v_gene: TRBV2
abundance: .
CDR3aa: CASRQSNSPLHF
CDR3nt: TGTGCCAGCAGGCAGTCTAATTCACCCCTCCACTTT

d_gene: TRBD2
j_gene: TRBJ2-7
v_gene: TRBV27
abundance: .
CDR3aa: CASSALLAGHSYEQYF
CDR3nt: TGTGCCAGCAGTGCTCTCCTAGCGGGGCATTCCTACGAGCAGTACTTC

d_gene: .
j_gene: TRBJ2-5
v_gene: TRBV7-8
abundance: few
CDR3aa: CASSLISALLETQYF
CDR3nt: TGTGCCAGCAGCTTAATAAGCGCCCTATTGGAGACCCAGTACTTC

d_gene: TRBD2
j_gene: TRBJ2-5
v_gene: TRBV28
abundance: .
CDR3aa: CASSLGGLAGEETQYF
CDR3nt: TGTGCCAGCAGTTTGGGGGGACTAGCGGGGGAAGAGACCCAGTACTTC

d_gene: .
j_gene: TRBJ1-5
v_gene: TRBV3-1/TRBV3-2
abundance: .
CDR3aa: CASSQDQGSNQPQHF
CDR3nt: TGTGCCAGCAGCCAAGATCAGGGAAGCAATCAGCCCCAGCATTTT

d_gene: TRBD1
j_gene: TRBJ2-5
v_gene: TRBV2
abundance: once
CDR3aa: CASSERGQGRAQETQYF
CDR3nt: TGTGCCAGCAGTGAACGCGGACAGGGAAGGGCCCAAGAGACCCAGTACTTC

d_gene: .
j_gene: TRBJ2-3
v_gene: TRBV3-1/TRBV3-2
abundance: .
CDR3aa: CASSPSGADTQYF
CDR3nt: TGTGCCAGCAGCCCGTCGGGTGCGGATACGCAGTATTTT

d_gene: TRBD1
j_gene: TRBJ1-2
v_gene: TRBV28
abundance: .
CDR3aa: CATTGANYGYTF
CDR3nt: TGTGCGACTACAGGGGCTAACTATGGCTACACCTTC

d_gene: TRBD1
j_gene: TRBJ1-6
v_gene: TRBV19
abundance: .
CDR3aa: CASSKGQGGDSPLHF
CDR3nt: TGTGCCAGTAGTAAAGGACAGGGAGGGGATTCACCCCTCCACTTT

d_gene: TRBD2
j_gene: TRBJ2-3
v_gene: TRBV10-3
abundance: .
CDR3aa: CAISRQRGATDTQYF
CDR3nt: TGTGCCATCAGTCGCCAGCGGGGGGCCACAGATACGCAGTATTTT

d_gene: TRBD1
j_gene: TRBJ1-2
v_gene: TRBV19
abundance: few
CDR3aa: CASSGTGDTYGYTF
CDR3nt: TGTGCCAGTAGTGGGACAGGGGATACCTATGGCTACACCTTC

d_gene: .
j_gene: TRBJ2-3
v_gene: TRBV7-9
abundance: .
CDR3aa: CAPDKASSDTQYF
CDR3nt: TGTGCGCCCGACAAAGCTTCATCAGATACGCAGTATTTT

d_gene: TRBD2
j_gene: TRBJ2-5
v_gene: TRBV28
abundance: .
CDR3aa: CASRSTSGGTETQYF
CDR3nt: TGTGCCAGCAGGTCGACTAGCGGGGGGACAGAGACCCAGTACTTC